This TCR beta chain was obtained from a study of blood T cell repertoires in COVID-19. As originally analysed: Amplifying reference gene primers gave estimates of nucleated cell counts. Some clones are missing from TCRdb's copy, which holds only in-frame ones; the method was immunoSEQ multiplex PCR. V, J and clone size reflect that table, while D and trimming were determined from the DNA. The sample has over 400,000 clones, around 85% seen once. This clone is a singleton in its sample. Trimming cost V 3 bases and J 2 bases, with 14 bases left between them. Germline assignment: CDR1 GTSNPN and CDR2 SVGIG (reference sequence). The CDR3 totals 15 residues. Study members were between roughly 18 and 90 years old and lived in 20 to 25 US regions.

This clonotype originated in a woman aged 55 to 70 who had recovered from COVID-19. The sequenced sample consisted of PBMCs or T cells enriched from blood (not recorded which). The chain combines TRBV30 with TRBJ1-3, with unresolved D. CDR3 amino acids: CAWRGFRETGNTIYF. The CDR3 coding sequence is TGTGCCTGGAGAGGTTTTAGGGAGACTGGAAACACCATATATTTT. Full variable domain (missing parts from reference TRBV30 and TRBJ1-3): SQTIHQWPATLVQPVGSPLSLECTVEGTSNPNLYWYRQAAGRGLQLLFYSVGIGQISSEVPQNLSASRPQDRQFILSSKKLLLSDSGFYLCAWRGFRETGNTIYFGEGSWLTVV.